Included here is one T cell receptor (beta chain) sequence, with context. Its specificity is not known. V was clipped by 1 base and J by 5 bases, with 9 bases between them. The CDR3 covers 14 residues. The sample comes from a study of T cell repertoires in aging, cancer and after chemotherapy. Study-level information: Patients with glioblastoma brain tumors were sampled before and after temozolomide-based therapy. General study findings and limits: In healthy donors, age-related TCR diversity loss mainly reflected lost richness. Median generation probability rose over the chemotherapy interval in each cancer cohort, suggesting rebound thymic output. These repertoire data do not allow conclusions about immunological memory after chemotherapy.

Multiplex touch-down PCR with TRB-A/B primers amplified rearranged V-D-J TRB sequences. TCRdb re-analysed the multiplex PCR reads in MiXCR, keeping a single row per CDR3 protein. Of a few thousand distinct CDR3 sequences listed, about a quarter are singletons. The template was genomic DNA from peripheral blood, not RNA. The clonotype was recovered from a human donor with a solid tumor. The rearrangement links TRBV12-3 or TRBV12-4 to TRBJ1-5, with D possibly TRBD1 on 6 matching bases. Sequencing input: blood. The CDR3 here is CASSLGGGDQPQHF. In DNA, the CDR3 is TGTGCCAGCAGTTTAGGTGGGGGCGATCAGCCCCAGCATTTT.